This T cell receptor (beta chain) came from a study of CD8 T cells in ankylosing spondylitis. Study-wide findings and caveats: Several highly homologous variants formed a TCR beta motif that appeared characteristic of ankylosing spondylitis blood.

On this clonotype: Its cognate antigen is unknown.

The CDR3 runs to 18 residues. V shed 1 base and J 7 bases; nucleotides not matched to a gene: 15. Germline CDR1 and CDR2: KGHDR and SFDVKD. One entry per CDR3 protein, called by TCRdb with MiXCR from the 5' RACE reads. This sample carries about 130,000 distinct CDR3 sequences, roughly an eighth of them seen once, and the ten largest clones take 2.5% to 3.5%. The source of this sequence is a female donor with ankylosing spondylitis or in good health (not recorded which). This rearrangement joins TRBV24-1 to TRBJ1-5, with 7 bases fitting TRBD1. The sample taken for sequencing was blood, either unsorted or a sorted T cell fraction (not recorded which). CDR3 in DNA: TGTGCCACCAGTGATTTAAGCGCAGGGGGGTCTAGGGGGCAGCCCCAGCATTTT. This sequence encodes CATSDLSAGGSRGQPQHF.